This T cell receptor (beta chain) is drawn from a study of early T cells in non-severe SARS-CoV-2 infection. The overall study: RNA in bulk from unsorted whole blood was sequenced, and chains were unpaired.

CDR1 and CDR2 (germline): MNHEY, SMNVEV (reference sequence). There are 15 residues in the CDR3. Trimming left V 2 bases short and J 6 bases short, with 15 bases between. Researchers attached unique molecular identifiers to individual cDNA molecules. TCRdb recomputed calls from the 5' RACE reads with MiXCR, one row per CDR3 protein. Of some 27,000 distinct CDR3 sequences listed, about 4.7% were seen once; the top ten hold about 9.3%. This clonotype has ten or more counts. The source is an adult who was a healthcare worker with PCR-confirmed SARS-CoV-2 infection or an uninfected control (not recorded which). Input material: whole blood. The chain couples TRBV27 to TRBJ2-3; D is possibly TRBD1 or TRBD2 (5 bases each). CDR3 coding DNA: TGTGCCAGCAGTTTAGAGGGCGAAAGGGGTGATACGCAGTATTTT. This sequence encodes CASSLEGERGDTQYF.